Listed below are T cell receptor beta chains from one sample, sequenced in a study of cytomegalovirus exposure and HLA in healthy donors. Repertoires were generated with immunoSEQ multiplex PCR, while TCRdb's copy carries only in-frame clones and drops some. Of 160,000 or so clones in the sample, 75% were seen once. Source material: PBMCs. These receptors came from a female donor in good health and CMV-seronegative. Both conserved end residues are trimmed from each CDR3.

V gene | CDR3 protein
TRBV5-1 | ASSLGPGAGDMNEQY
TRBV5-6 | ASSLEDRGANYGYT
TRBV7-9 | ASSLGTGQETQY
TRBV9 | ASSVARGHIQY
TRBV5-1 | ASSLEPSGDYNEQF
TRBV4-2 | ASSQDGTTQETQY
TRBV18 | ASSPRRAIEGEQY
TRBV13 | ASSLGGVSTDTQY
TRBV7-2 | ASSLGHSGGGGELF
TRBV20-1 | SATSQY
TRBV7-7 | ASSVDRGEYEQY
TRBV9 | ASSPRGYYGYT
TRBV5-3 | ARSARNEKLF
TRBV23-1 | ASSQDPSWETEAF
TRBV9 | ASSAGLADTYEQY
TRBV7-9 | ASSPAGGGYEQY
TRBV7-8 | ASSSSGTGAQY
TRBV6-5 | ASIPSGTYEQY
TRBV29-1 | SVARDNYEQY
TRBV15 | ATSRGGGSTGELF
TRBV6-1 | ASSPSQGNFYEQY
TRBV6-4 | ASSDQAGRRDTQY
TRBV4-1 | ASSQDQGSRGTDTQY
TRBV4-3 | ASSQEQNTGELF
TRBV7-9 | ASRGEGKRGYT
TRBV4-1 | ASSQVGRGGNTEAF
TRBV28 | ASSLPGGIEAF
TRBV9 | ASSVEQGGDTGELF
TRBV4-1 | ASSQVEGASDNEQF
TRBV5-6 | ASPADGETQY
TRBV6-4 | ASSDASGGGTDTQY
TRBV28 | ASSYALVLAGVRTDTQY
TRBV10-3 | AISELAGGYNEQF
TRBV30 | AWLPTARQGARTEAF
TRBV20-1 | SWTGTIEAF
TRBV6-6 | ASSAPGTVSSYEQY
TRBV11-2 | ASSFGTGDPTDTQY
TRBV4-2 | ASSQVLTSGSYEQY
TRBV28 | ASSSPPGNQPQH
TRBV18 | ASSPGLAGAYEQY
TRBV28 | ASSLSGVRSYNEQF
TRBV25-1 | ASRLAGDNEQF
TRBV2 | ASRGGGSRTDTQY
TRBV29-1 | SVEDRSRNTIY
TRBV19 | ASSPRPGLAVYEQY
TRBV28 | ASSARSYGYT
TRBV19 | ASSHPGHIAF
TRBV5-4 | ASSLRSGLPVDEQY
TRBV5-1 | ASSSGTGGRGNTEAF
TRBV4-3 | ASSQEGGVWDRGTEAF
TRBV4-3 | ASSPRTGTNEQF
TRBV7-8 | ASSSGLANEQF
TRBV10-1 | ASSSNTGELF
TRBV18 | ASSPTVLYEQY